The 27 T cell receptor beta chains reported below all come from one sample, sequenced in a study of blood T cell repertoires in COVID-19. Method: immunoSEQ multiplex PCR; TCRdb's copy keeps in-frame clones and lacks some. The sample includes tens of thousands of clones, around 90% seen only once; the top ten take 6.6%. What was sequenced was peripheral blood. These TCRs come from a man aged 50-59 years with active COVID-19.

The chain couples TRBV5-1 to TRBJ2-3; D gene uncertain. CDR3 length: 14 amino acids. The V end lost 1 base, the J end lost 0 bases, and 6 bases lay between the germline ends. Germline CDR1 SGHRS, CDR2 YFSETQ. CDR3 nucleotides: TGCGCCAGCAGCTTGAGCGAGAGCACAGATACGCAGTATTTT. It is translated as CASSLSESTDTQYF. Full variable domain (missing parts from reference TRBV5-1 and TRBJ2-3): KAGVTQTPRYLIKTRGQQVTLSCSPISGHRSVSWYQQTPGQGLQFLFEYFSETQRNKGNFPGRFSGRQFSNSRSEMNVSTLELGDSALYLCASSLSESTDTQYFGPGTRLTVL.

The genes are TRBV14 and TRBJ2-7, with D perhaps TRBD1 (6 bases). With 1 base removed from V and 0 bases from J, the gap between germline ends came to 10 bases. This CDR3 has 15 amino acids. Per germline, CDR1 SGHDN and CDR2 FVKESK. CDR3 region: CASSQGRGYSYEQYF. The CDR3 DNA is TGTGCCAGCAGCCAAGGCAGGGGCTACTCCTACGAGCAGTACTTC.

V and J are TRBV7-3 and TRBJ2-5; 12 nucleotides match TRBD2. The CDR3 extends over 16 amino acids. The V and J ends lost 4 bases and 5 bases, in that order; junction bases with no gene match: 8. Looked up from germline, CDR1 is SGHTA and CDR2 is FQGTGA. For the CDR3, the DNA is TGTGCCAGCAGCTCCCTGACTAGCGGGAGCCCGGAGACCCAGTACTTC. Protein: CASSSLTSGSPETQYF.

V usage is TRBV7-2 and J usage is TRBJ2-5; 7 nucleotides agree with TRBD2. V gave up 1 base and J gave up 5 bases; unmatched junction bases: 7. From germline, CDR1 is SGHTA and CDR2 FQGNSA. This CDR3 is built from 15 residues. CDR3: CASSLVGGGFETQYF. The CDR3 DNA follows: TGTGCCAGCAGCTTAGTTGGGGGGGGGTTTGAGACCCAGTACTTC.

The chain couples TRBV28 to TRBJ1-2, with TRBD1 identical over 7 bases. The V gene end was trimmed by 5 bases and the J gene end by 5 bases; junction bases not matched to a gene: 11. The CDR3 extends over 15 amino acids. Germline values: CDR1 MDHEN, CDR2 SYDVKM. The CDR3 protein is CASSEGGQYTYGYTF. CDR3 nucleotides: TGTGCCAGCAGTGAGGGGGGACAGTATACTTATGGCTACACCTTC.

CDR3 DNA: TGTGCCAGCAGTGGCGGCGGCCTAATAGTGGAGACCCAGTACTTC. Its translation: CASSGGGLIVETQYF. The chain has TRBV11-1 and TRBJ2-5; D call uncertain. The germline V gene encodes CDR1 SGHAT and CDR2 FQDESV (reference sequence). The CDR3 runs 15 residues. Between the trimmed V and J ends, which lost 6 bases and 5 bases, there was a span of 19 bases.

This clone was picked up a small number of times. The V gene is TRBV4-3, the J gene TRBJ1-2; 7 bases fit TRBD1. This CDR3 spans 13 amino acids. The V and J ends lost 1 base and 6 bases, in that order; junction bases with no gene match: 2. The germline V gene has CDR1 LGHNA and CDR2 YSLEER. CDR3 bases: TGCGCCAGCAGCCAAGTAGGACAGGATGGCTACACCTTC. This codes for CASSQVGQDGYTF.

This chain uses TRBV27 with TRBJ2-1, with a possible D match to TRBD1 (9 bases). This CDR3 is 22 amino acids long. V was clipped by 10 bases and J by 1 base, with 38 bases between them. Germline V CDR1 and CDR2: MNHEY, SMNVEV (reference sequence). The CDR3 sequence: CATTGDRAPTAGVSWSYNEQFF. In DNA, the CDR3 is TGTGCCACCACGGGGGACAGGGCTCCGACAGCGGGAGTTTCGTGGTCCTACAATGAGCAGTTCTTC.

The rearrangement joins TRBV28 to TRBJ1-1; D remains unclear. CDR3 size: 13 residues. V lost 10 bases, J lost 1 base, and 13 bases lay in between. Germline CDR1 and CDR2: MDHEN and SYDVKM. CDR3 sequence: CAIPRPENTEAFF. For the CDR3, the DNA is TGTGCCATCCCTAGACCGGAGAACACTGAAGCTTTCTTT.

This clone was seen just once. The genes are TRBV29-1 and TRBJ1-2, with D tentatively TRBD1 (5 bases). CDR1 SQVTM and CDR2 ANQGSEA come from the germline V gene. Trimming removed 6 bases at V and 6 bases at J, with 14 bases between. The CDR3 spans 12 residues. The CDR3 is CSVGGANHGYTF. CDR3 nucleotide sequence: TGCAGCGTCGGAGGGGCGAACCATGGCTACACCTTC.

CDR3 in DNA: TGTGCCAGCAGCCAAGGGTCGGGGTATCAGCCCCAGCATTTT. Protein sequence: CASSQGSGYQPQHF. The gene calls are TRBV6-5 and TRBJ1-5; D not certain. Trimming shortened V by 6 bases and J by 5 bases, and 14 bases separated the two germline ends. This CDR3 comprises 14 residues. Germline V lookup: CDR1 MNHEY, CDR2 SVGAGI.

The chain carries TRBV7-3 and TRBJ2-3; the match to TRBD2 covers 8 bases. Germline-derived CDR1 and CDR2 are SGHTA and FQGTGA. The V and J ends lost 5 bases and 0 bases, in that order; junction bases with no gene match: 4. The CDR3 sequence is 15 residues long. The CDR3 nucleotides read TGTGCCAGCAGCCCCGGGAGGGTTAGCACAGATACGCAGTATTTT. Its protein product is CASSPGRVSTDTQYF.

The J gene is TRBJ1-2, the V gene TRBV19, with TRBD1 matching over 9 bases. Germline CDR1 LNHDA, CDR2 SQIVND (reference sequence). The CDR3 is 15 amino acids. The V and J ends lost 3 bases and 8 bases, in that order; junction bases with no gene match: 10. CDR3 residues: CASSIPDRGGRGYTF. The CDR3 coding sequence is TGTGCCAGTAGTATCCCGGACAGGGGCGGAAGAGGCTACACCTTC.

The chain couples TRBV6-1 to TRBJ1-2; tentatively, D is TRBD1 (5 bases). V was pared by 2 bases and J by 4 bases, with 14 bases between. Germline V CDR1 and CDR2: MNHNS, SASEGT. The CDR3 spans 15 residues. The CDR3 loop is CASSEIGGRSYGYTF. The CDR3 DNA reads as TGTGCCAGCAGTGAAATCGGGGGAAGGAGCTATGGCTACACCTTC.

This clone was detected only once. The J gene is TRBJ2-7, the V gene TRBV28; TRBD1 matches 11 bases. This CDR3 has 15 residues. Germline lookup yields CDR1 MDHEN and CDR2 SYDVKM. The junction had 11 bases not matched to a gene; V was cut back by 6 bases and J by 7 bases. The CDR3 sequence: CASSTRDRGFYEQYF. The CDR3 region has the DNA TGTGCCAGCAGCACCCGGGACAGGGGGTTTTATGAGCAGTACTTC.

The rearrangement joins TRBV19 to TRBJ1-1, with D unclear. V lost 4 bases and J lost 0, with 12 bases in between. CDR1 is LNHDA, CDR2 SQIVND, per germline (reference sequence). The CDR3 contains 15 residues. This CDR3 is CASSKSGFLNTEAFF. The CDR3 region has the DNA TGTGCCAGTAGTAAATCAGGCTTCCTGAACACTGAAGCTTTCTTT.

The chain combines TRBV9 with TRBJ2-1, with D uncertain. The germline CDR1 and CDR2 sequences are SGDLS and YYNGEE. The CDR3 is 16 amino acids. V gave up 0 bases and J gave up 0 bases, with 10 bases separating them. CDR3 sequence: CASSVAADISYNEQFF. For the CDR3, the DNA is TGTGCCAGCAGCGTAGCGGCAGACATCTCCTACAATGAGCAGTTCTTC.

The CDR3 coding sequence is TGTGCCAGCAGCCACAACAGGACGGGCAAAAACATTCAGTACTTC. It is translated as CASSHNRTGKNIQYF. The chain couples TRBV3-1 (or the pseudogene TRBV3-2) to TRBJ2-4; tentative D call: TRBD1 (5 bases). Germline V CDR1 and CDR2: LGHDT, YNNKEL (reference sequence). Trimming pared 3 bases from V and 3 bases from J, leaving 12 bases between. CDR3 length: 15 residues.

J is TRBJ2-7 and V is TRBV7-2; possible D gene TRBD1, 6 bases. V dropped 0 bases and J dropped 4 bases, with 7 bases sitting between them. Germline CDR1 and CDR2: SGHTA and FQGNSA. The CDR3 runs to 13 residues. The CDR3 reads CASSLADRYEQYF. The DNA of the CDR3 is TGTGCCAGCAGCTTAGCTGACAGGTACGAGCAGTACTTC.

This clone appeared a few times. The CDR3: CASSSKIRTGAAYEQYF. CDR3 nucleotide sequence: TGCGCCAGCAGCTCAAAAATCAGAACAGGGGCGGCCTACGAGCAGTACTTC. V gene TRBV5-1 combines with J gene TRBJ2-7, with 7 bases fitting TRBD1. Germline loops: CDR1 SGHRS, CDR2 YFSETQ. The trim removed 3 bases at V and 2 bases at J, leaving 14 bases unmatched. The CDR3 consists of 17 residues.

V is TRBV5-8 and J is TRBJ2-2; D is possibly TRBD1 (5 bases). The CDR3 contains 19 residues. The V end lost 2 bases, the J end lost 5 bases, and 25 bases lay between the germline ends. Germline V gives CDR1 SGHTS, CDR2 YDEGEE. This chain's CDR3 is CASSFKGRGNSARTGELFF. The CDR3 nucleotides are TGTGCCAGCAGCTTTAAGGGAAGGGGCAACTCTGCGAGGACCGGGGAGCTGTTTTTT.

The genes are TRBV7-6 and TRBJ2-1, with D possibly being TRBD2 (6 bases). The CDR3 covers 14 residues. Between the trimmed V and J ends, which lost 5 bases and 5 bases, there was a span of 13 bases. Germline-derived CDR1 and CDR2 are SGHVS and FNYEAQ. DNA of the CDR3: TGTGCCAGCAGCATTCTGGGAGGAAACAATGAGCAGTTCTTC. It yields the protein CASSILGGNNEQFF.

The CDR3 coding sequence is TGTGCCAGCAGCCCTCAGGGCCGGAGAGGCACTGAAGCTTTCTTT. Residues: CASSPQGRRGTEAFF. The rearrangement joins TRBV7-9 to TRBJ1-1, with D possibly TRBD1 on 5 matching bases. Looked up from germline, CDR1 is SEHNR and CDR2 is FQNEAQ (reference sequence). This CDR3 is 15 amino acids long. With 5 bases removed from V and 4 bases from J, the gap between germline ends came to 17 bases. Using reference TRBV7-9 and TRBJ1-1 for the parts outside the CDR3, the full variable domain is DTGVSQNPRHKITKRGQNVTFRCDPISEHNRLYWYRQTLGQGPEFLTYFQNEAQLEKSRLLSDRFSAERPKGSFSTLEIQRTEQGDSAMYLCASSPQGRRGTEAFFGQGTRLTVV.

In DNA form, the CDR3 reads TGTGCCAGCAGCGTGGGGAGGGATTCACCCCTCCACTTT. It yields the protein CASSVGRDSPLHF. V usage is TRBV7-8 and J usage is TRBJ1-6, with D unclear. Trimming removed 5 bases from V and 8 bases from J, with 10 bases in between. Germline CDR1 SGHVS, CDR2 FQNEAQ. The CDR3 length is 13 residues.

The chain is built from TRBV19 and TRBJ2-7, with D uncertain. The germline V and J ends were trimmed by 5 bases and 2 bases, with 16 bases remaining between them. Germline V gene lookup returns CDR1 LNHDA and CDR2 SQIVND (reference sequence). This CDR3 has 15 residues. CDR3 sequence (DNA): TGTGCCAGTAGTGCCCCGCGTTCCGCCCCCTACGAGCAGTACTTC. Its translation is CASSAPRSAPYEQYF.

The rearrangement uses TRBV19 and TRBJ1-2, with 9 bases matching TRBD1. The CDR3 extends over 13 amino acids. With V trimmed by 9 bases and J by 7 bases, 9 bases remained unmatched. Per the germline V gene, CDR1 is LNHDA and CDR2 is SQIVND (reference sequence). The CDR3 coding sequence is TGTGCCAGCGCGGGGACAGGGTGGAGTGGCTACACCTTC. Protein product: CASAGTGWSGYTF.

The chain combines TRBV7-8 with TRBJ2-2; D perhaps matches TRBD2 (6 bases). CDR1 is SGHVS, CDR2 FQNEAQ, per germline. The CDR3 consists of 16 residues. Trimming took 1 base from V and 6 from J, leaving 15 bases between them. CDR3 sequence reads: CASSLVLTRASGELFF. In DNA, the CDR3 is TGTGCCAGCAGCTTAGTGCTGACTAGAGCCTCCGGGGAGCTGTTTTTT. Full variable domain (missing parts from reference TRBV7-8 and TRBJ2-2): GAGVSQSPRYKVAKRGQDVALRCDPISGHVSLFWYQQALGQGPEFLTYFQNEAQLDKSGLPSDRFFAERPEGSVSTLKIQRTQQEDSAVYLCASSLVLTRASGELFFGEGSRLTVL.